The 2 T cell receptor beta chains given below trace back to one sample, sequenced in a study of blood T cell repertoires in COVID-19. This table comes from immunoSEQ multiplex PCR, and its TCRdb copy is limited to in-frame clones, with some not included. The data contain under 500,000 clones, 87% of them singletons. Sequencing input: PBMCs or T cells enriched from blood (not recorded which). The source is a young woman with acute COVID-19.

The chain carries TRBV7-2 and TRBJ2-2; 12 bases map to TRBD2. CDR3 size: 17 residues. Germline CDR1 reads SGHTA; CDR2 reads FQGNSA. Losses at the gene ends were 2 bases for V and 1 base for J; bases not matched to a gene: 2. The CDR3 loop is CASSLLAGGLNTGELFF. CDR3 in DNA: TGTGCCAGCAGCTTACTAGCGGGAGGGCTGAACACCGGGGAGCTGTTTTTT. Combining the CDR3 with reference TRBV7-2 and TRBJ2-2 gives the whole variable domain GAGVSQSPSNKVTEKGKDVELRCDPISGHTALYWYRQSLGQGLEFLIYFQGNSAPDKSGLPSDRFSAERTGGSVSTLTIQRTQQEDSAVYLCASSLLAGGLNTGELFFGEGSRLTVL.

The chain carries TRBV10-3 and TRBJ1-3; tentative D call: TRBD1 (5 bases). Trimming removed 6 bases at V and 4 bases at J, with 10 bases between. The CDR3 totals 13 residues. Germline assignment: CDR1 ENHRY and CDR2 SYGVKD. CDR3 sequence: CAIRTRTGNTIYF. The CDR3 nucleotides read TGTGCCATCAGGACCCGGACAGGAAACACCATATATTTT.